This T cell receptor (beta chain) was profiled in a study of blood T cell repertoires in COVID-19. Study-wide context: PBMCs, B-cell-depleted T cells, or T cells were the source of the cDNA or gDNA that made up the material.

Under the authors' procedure: Amplified reference gene primers provided the basis for estimating nucleated cell counts. Repertoires were generated with immunoSEQ multiplex PCR, while TCRdb's copy carries only in-frame clones and drops some. V, J and clone size reflect that table, while D and trimming were determined from the DNA. This repertoire shows over 200,000 clones, over 75% found once; its top ten account for about 5%. CDR3 length: 15 residues. Germline trimming cut 5 bases from V and 5 bases from J; bases unmatched to any gene: 8. The germline V gene encodes CDR1 SGHTA and CDR2 FQGNSA. The chain uses TRBV7-2 and TRBJ2-7, with 11 bases aligning to TRBD2. Sequences were obtained from peripheral blood. This clonotype originated in a human donor in a cohort sampled during active COVID-19. In DNA form, the CDR3 reads TGTGCCAGCAGCCCAGCAACTAGCGGGAGTCACGAGCAGTACTTC. Its protein is CASSPATSGSHEQYF.